A selection of T cell receptor beta chains follows, all from one sample in a study of T cells in Graves' hyperthyroidism and ophthalmopathy. TCRdb called the multiplex PCR reads again in MiXCR, with one record for every CDR3 protein. The table has around 350,000 distinct CDR3 sequences, 13% seen once; the top ten hold around 9.2%. The sample comprised blood. The receptors originated from a woman in her late teens or twenties with Graves' hyperthyroidism. Both conserved end residues are trimmed from each CDR3. The D gene is left open where the match is weak. Size is omitted from some rows. Given values are once, few, many or a class for expanded clones.

d_gene | v_gene | abundance | len | CDR3aa
TRBD1 | TRBV19 | many | 15 | ASSTSDRDFSGNTIY
. | TRBV6-5 | many | 13 | ASSYLQGRVEGYT
. | TRBV12-3/TRBV12-4 | many | 11 | ASTKGSNQPQH
. | TRBV27 | many | 13 | ASTKGGEGSYEQY
TRBD2 | TRBV29-1 | few | 12 | SVELGAGGRGQY
. | TRBV6-1 | few | 10 | ASTGTYQPQH
TRBD2 | TRBV12-3/TRBV12-4 | many | 15 | ASSPTFPGLAGAEQY
TRBD2 | TRBV6-6 | many | 14 | ASSYPETSGSSEQY
. | TRBV28 | many | 14 | ASSSPWTGGNTEAF
. | TRBV6-2/TRBV6-3 | many | 16 | ASTARPQSGSSTDTQY
TRBD1 | TRBV6-1 | . | 12 | ASSEQGAGETQY
TRBD1 | TRBV7-8 | many | 13 | ASSRQGSSGNTIY
. | TRBV4-1 | many | 13 | ASSQSRKGTYEQY
TRBD1 | TRBV28 | . | 12 | ASSLQGTLMALH
. | TRBV7-3 | few | 15 | ASSLTGGPLNTGELF
TRBD1 | TRBV6-2/TRBV6-3 | . | 16 | ASQPSVEGPDRAHEQY
. | TRBV12-3/TRBV12-4 | many | 11 | ASSLNPNTEAF
TRBD1 | TRBV3-1 | many | 13 | ASRPGTGGRNEQF
. | TRBV28 | many | 11 | ASSLGSREAQY
TRBD2 | TRBV6-5 | many | 15 | ASSYSGLAGIYNEQF
. | TRBV20-1 | many | 11 | SAPRAVNTEAF
. | TRBV3-1 | many | 10 | ASSRLWDIQY
. | TRBV5-5 | few | 13 | ASSLETGTYNEQF
. | TRBV4-1 | many | 12 | ASSGQGNTGELF
TRBD2 | TRBV18 | few | 14 | ASSPGTSGSIGELF
. | TRBV4-1 | few | 13 | ASSQEDARVEAQH
. | TRBV27 | many | 12 | ASRGTANSYEQY
TRBD1 | TRBV10-3 | many | 10 | AIRAGQGEQY
. | TRBV28 | many | 13 | ASSPSPNVNTEAF
. | TRBV10-3 | . | 12 | AIRWGGSETEAF
TRBD2 | TRBV5-1 | few | 15 | ASSLAGLAGTAYEQY
TRBD1 | TRBV7-2 | many | 13 | ASSLEGGSGETQY
. | TRBV9 | many | 12 | ASSGLGETDTQY
. | TRBV12-3/TRBV12-4 | many | 13 | ASSFNIGFLGGYT
TRBD2 | TRBV6-1 | many | 13 | ASSAPSGGSYEQY
. | TRBV9 | once | 12 | ASSVVPGVGGYT
TRBD1 | TRBV20-1 | many | 14 | SARASGQGIGETQY
. | TRBV12-3/TRBV12-4 | many | 11 | ASSYNQHSPLH
. | TRBV3-1 | many | 13 | ASSPGRGLGYEQY
. | TRBV6-6 | many | 14 | ASSYSRTPGGDTQY
TRBD1 | TRBV28 | many | 12 | ASSPPGTAYEQY
. | TRBV28 | . | 14 | ASSLIGAGSNEKLF
TRBD2 | TRBV4-2 | . | 16 | ASSQDQSLAAQGYEQY
. | TRBV3-1 | . | 12 | ASSSQEGDTEAF
. | TRBV3-1 | many | 13 | ASSQVLGANSPLH
TRBD2 | TRBV20-1 | . | 16 | IAFAGTSGSWSYNEQY
TRBD1 | TRBV7-6 | many | 15 | ASSLGPPGTGSDEQY
TRBD1 | TRBV30 | . | 12 | AWSVQGDYNEQF